Listed here are 14 T cell receptor beta chains from one sample, sequenced in a study of cytomegalovirus exposure and HLA in healthy donors. A multiplex PCR was run with 60 Vbeta primers and 13 Jbeta primers. The data were produced by immunoSEQ multiplex PCR, yet TCRdb's version contains in-frame clones alone and is incomplete. Altogether some 130,000 clones are present, about 60% being singletons, with the ten largest covering approximately 11%. What was sequenced was PBMCs. The receptors derive from a man aged 40-55 years in good health and CMV-seropositive.

The chain is built from TRBV5-4 and TRBJ2-1; 7 nucleotides line up with TRBD2. J gave up 4 bases and V 0 bases, and 7 bases lay outside the gene matches. The germline CDR1 and CDR2 sequences are SGHNT and YYREEE (reference sequence). CDR3 length equals 16 residues. CDR3 DNA sequence: TGTGCCAGCAGCTTGGGCAGCGGGGAGCCTTACAATGAGCAGTTCTTC. Protein product: CASSLGSGEPYNEQFF.

The V call is TRBV4-3, the J call TRBJ1-2, with D possibly being TRBD1 (5 bases). This CDR3 is 14 amino acids long. Germline V gene data show CDR1 as LGHNA and CDR2 as YSLEER. V was cut by 0 bases and J by 6 bases, with 11 bases left in between. The CDR3 loop reads CASSQDLGGDGYTF. In nucleotides, the CDR3 is TGCGCCAGCAGCCAAGATCTGGGGGGGGATGGCTACACCTTC.

The CDR3 loop reads CSVGAAGGELFF. The CDR3 region has the DNA TGCAGCGTTGGGGCAGCTGGCGGGGAGCTGTTTTTT. The chain combines TRBV29-1 with TRBJ2-2; the D is unclear. V was cut by 4 bases and J by 7 bases, with 10 bases left in between. Germline V CDR1 and CDR2: SQVTM, ANQGSEA. The CDR3 totals 12 residues.

This sequence joins TRBV27 and TRBJ1-3; D call uncertain. The germline gives CDR1 MNHEY, CDR2 SMNVEV (reference sequence). The CDR3 has 9 amino acids. The CDR3: CALGNTIYF. In DNA, the CDR3 is TGTGCTTTAGGAAACACCATATATTTT.

This chain links TRBV6-4 with TRBJ2-5; 16 bases map to TRBD2. Germline CDR1 MRHNA, CDR2 SNTAGT. This CDR3 comprises 17 residues. The V and J ends lost 2 bases and 5 bases, in that order; junction bases with no gene match: 5. CDR3 DNA sequence: TGTGCCAGCAGTGACAAGGGACTAGCGGGGGGGCAGGAGACCCAGTACTTC. This sequence encodes CASSDKGLAGGQETQYF.

The chain is built from TRBV2 and TRBJ1-1; D is perhaps TRBD1 (5 bases). CDR1 is SNHLY, CDR2 FYNNEI, per germline. Trimming removed 9 bases from V and 0 bases from J, with 11 bases in between. This CDR3 is 13 amino acids long. CDR3 amino acids: CASRQYMNTEAFF. The CDR3 DNA sequence: TGTGCCAGTCGACAGTACATGAACACTGAAGCTTTCTTT.

The gene calls are TRBV6-5 and TRBJ1-2; 8 bases fit TRBD1. The V gene end was trimmed by 6 bases and the J gene end by 9 bases; junction bases not matched to a gene: 3. Per the germline V gene, CDR1 is MNHEY and CDR2 is SVGAGI. This CDR3 is 11 amino acids long. CDR3 sequence reads: CASRDRERYTF. Here the CDR3 DNA reads TGTGCCAGCAGGGACAGGGAGCGCTACACCTTC.

The CDR3 loop reads CASSLVAPNSYEQYF. The CDR3 coding sequence is TGTGCCAGCAGCTTGGTGGCCCCCAACTCCTACGAGCAGTACTTC. V is TRBV5-4 and J is TRBJ2-7; D not resolved. This CDR3 region has 15 residues. CDR1 and CDR2 from the germline V gene are SGHNT and YYREEE (reference sequence). Trimming shortened V by 0 bases and J by 0 bases, and 10 bases separated the two germline ends. Drawing the rest from reference TRBV5-4 and TRBJ2-7, the complete variable domain is ETGVTQSPTHLIKTRGQQVTLRCSSQSGHNTVSWYQQALGQGPQFIFQYYREEENGRGNFPPRFSGLQFPNYSSELNVNALELDDSALYLCASSLVAPNSYEQYFGPGTRLTVT.

This clone occurred a few times. The V gene is TRBV11-3, the J gene TRBJ2-5, with 9 bases fitting TRBD1. This CDR3 comprises 15 residues. Trimming removed 1 base from V and 5 bases from J; junction bases left unmatched: 5. Germline assignment: CDR1 SGHNT and CDR2 YENEEA. DNA of the CDR3: TGTGCCAGCAGCTTAGGGTACAGGGGGCTCGAGACCCAGTACTTC. Its protein product is CASSLGYRGLETQYF.

V usage is TRBV28 and J usage is TRBJ2-4, with 8 bases lining up with TRBD2. The length of the CDR3 is 19 residues. The V and J ends lost 7 bases and 0 bases, in that order; junction bases with no gene match: 17. The germline V gene encodes CDR1 MDHEN and CDR2 SYDVKM. The CDR3 nucleotides are TGTGCCAGCACATATAACGTGGGCGGGAGGTTACTAGCCAAAAACATTCAGTACTTC. As protein: CASTYNVGGRLLAKNIQYF.

The rearrangement links TRBV20-1 to TRBJ1-1, with D unclear. The CDR3 totals 11 residues. V lost 1 base, J lost 7 bases, and 7 bases lay in between. The germline gives CDR1 DFQATT, CDR2 SNEGSKA (reference sequence). CDR3 coding DNA: TGCAGTGCTAGAGTTATCTTTGAAGCTTTCTTT. Translation: CSARVIFEAFF.

This sequence joins TRBV27 and TRBJ2-7, with TRBD1 matching over 8 bases. V gave up 4 bases and J gave up 3 bases; unmatched junction bases: 5. This CDR3 has 14 amino acids. Germline loops: CDR1 MNHEY, CDR2 SMNVEV (reference sequence). The CDR3 here is CASSSRTGYYEQYF. DNA for the CDR3: TGTGCCAGCAGTTCTCGGACAGGGTACTACGAGCAGTACTTC.

The J gene is TRBJ1-2, the V gene TRBV9, with D possibly TRBD1 on 5 matching bases. The CDR3 has 15 amino acids. CDR1 and CDR2 from the germline V gene are SGDLS and YYNGEE. Trimming took 0 bases from V and 5 from J, leaving 14 bases between them. The CDR3 DNA reads as TGTGCCAGCAGCGTAGAAGACAGCTTGTATTATGGCTACACCTTC. Translation gives CASSVEDSLYYGYTF.

The chain recombines TRBV19 with TRBJ2-3; TRBD1 matches at 9 bases. The CDR3 has 16 amino acids. V gave up 5 bases and J gave up 2 bases; unmatched junction bases: 8. CDR1 LNHDA and CDR2 SQIVND come from the germline V gene (reference sequence). The CDR3 coding sequence is TGTGCCAGTAGTTCGCGGGGACAGGGATTCACAGATACGCAGTATTTT. Translated: CASSSRGQGFTDTQYF.